Listed below are T cell receptor beta chains from one sample, sequenced in a study of blood T cells in healthy people across ages. MiXCR was run by TCRdb on the 5' RACE reads, yielding one entry per CDR3 protein. The sample shows roughly 1.5 million distinct CDR3 sequences, about 42% of them seen only once. Material: blood. These receptors were obtained from a woman younger than 30 in good health. Both conserved end residues are trimmed from each CDR3. Clone size is shown for a subset of rows, as once, few, many or a class of expanded clone.

J gene | V gene | clone size | CDR3 protein
TRBJ1-4 | TRBV9 | . | ASSGDGRRAREKLF
TRBJ2-1 | TRBV29-1 | few | SVEGVSYNEQF
TRBJ1-4 | TRBV18 | . | ASSQSTGLNEKLF
TRBJ2-7 | TRBV28 | . | ASRSPAERGGTYEQY
TRBJ1-4 | TRBV20-1 | few | SARQVSATEKLF
TRBJ1-4 | TRBV6-5 | . | APTGRGRDEKQF
TRBJ1-5 | TRBV20-1 | few | SARGQGAGQPQH
TRBJ2-3 | TRBV20-1 | . | SASGLGTDTQY
TRBJ2-1 | TRBV7-9 | . | ASTRQGQNEQF
TRBJ2-5 | TRBV7-9 | many | ASSQGQWETQY
. | TRBV2 | . | ASRVAATFYEQY
TRBJ2-1 | TRBV27 | few | ASSHLGRGRINEQF
TRBJ2-7 | TRBV7-9 | few | ASSANVFVEYEQY
TRBJ1-5 | TRBV12-3/TRBV12-4 | . | ASSFELLNQPQH
TRBJ2-7 | TRBV7-2 | few | ASSSVAGAYEQY
TRBJ2-5 | TRBV20-1 | many | SARTSGGYETQY
TRBJ2-1 | TRBV20-1 | many | SVGQASENEQF
TRBJ1-6 | TRBV5-1 | . | ASSLAVWNSPLH
TRBJ1-4 | TRBV20-1 | . | SARNSAGPDEKLF
TRBJ2-5 | TRBV13 | . | ASSSRTSGSQETQY
TRBJ2-6 | TRBV11-2 | . | ASSGQNGRVLT
TRBJ2-5 | TRBV12-3/TRBV12-4 | . | ASSASGTSEQETQY
TRBJ2-7 | TRBV4-3 | few | ASSQDNNRDSYEQY
TRBJ2-3 | TRBV2 | . | ASSDWTATSTDTQY
TRBJ1-5 | TRBV5-6 | . | TSSSTLTGTSNQPQH
TRBJ2-7 | TRBV29-1 | . | SVGRRDKPYEQY
TRBJ1-5 | TRBV20-1 | few | SATRAGVQPQH
TRBJ2-1 | TRBV20-1 | few | SARDAWSTRIEQF
. | TRBV12-3/TRBV12-4 | . | ASSRARTGTYEQY
TRBJ2-1 | TRBV12-3/TRBV12-4 | few | ASSFSLADVVNEQF
TRBJ1-2 | TRBV6-5 | many | ASSLGPHYGYT
TRBJ1-3 | TRBV7-2 | few | ASSLVIGNTIY
TRBJ2-7 | TRBV20-1 | . | SARVPATYEQY
TRBJ1-2 | TRBV19 | few | ASSIAAGSNYGYT
TRBJ2-5 | TRBV27 | . | ASSSLGGSWETQY
. | TRBV20-1 | . | SAETGSSSYNEQY
TRBJ1-6 | TRBV12-3/TRBV12-4 | few | ASSQTGGRSPLH
TRBJ1-2 | TRBV6-5 | many | ASSRDRDNYGYT
TRBJ2-1 | TRBV7-9 | . | ASSLGWEPSYNEQF
TRBJ1-1 | TRBV6-2/TRBV6-3 | . | ASSYRGTAPEAF
TRBJ1-2 | TRBV29-1 | . | SVDSGLDGYT
TRBJ1-2 | TRBV7-2 | . | ASSATSAGGPYGYT
TRBJ2-1 | TRBV27 | . | ASSVPGTGTYEQF
TRBJ1-5 | TRBV7-9 | . | ASSLEGQGHQPQH
TRBJ1-4 | TRBV4-1 | few | ASSQIRGEKLF
TRBJ1-1 | TRBV4-3 | . | ASSQASDNTEAF
TRBJ1-4 | TRBV20-1 | . | RGGTGGDEKLF
TRBJ1-2 | TRBV9 | . | ASSVEFPDSNYGYT
TRBJ2-1 | TRBV5-1 | few | ASRRGLAGGNEQF
TRBJ1-1 | TRBV21-1 | few | ASRPKWTEAF
TRBJ2-5 | TRBV15 | . | ATSRDKTGTGTQY